This entry features one TCR beta chain sequence. Its antigen is not yet known. No base quality values were provided; no much bigger clone lies one nucleotide off. The sample originates from a study of cytomegalovirus exposure and HLA in healthy donors (dated by TCRdb to about 2017). A note on the overall study: According to an earlier analysis of a few hundred of the donors, 150 million to 200 million T cells yielded over 90 million unique TCR beta sequences and about 300 Gb of sequence data. About 300 gigabases of sequencing data and some 85 million unique TCR sequences were included in an early release covering several hundred HLA-typed donors. Of the 350 to 450 genotyped donors, approximately 82% fell in the genetic ancestry cluster associated with self-reported Caucasian donors. The study aimed to test whether signatures of past pathogen exposure could be identified by cataloging public T cell receptors. The study used immunosequencing to profile the T cell repertoires of 666 subjects and linked those repertoires to cytomegalovirus serostatus. In addition to the first cohort of approximately 670 subjects, a separate validation cohort of 130 or so different subjects was used. To predict cytomegalovirus infection status, the study brought together high-throughput TCR immunosequencing, statistical association of individual TCRs with disease status, and machine learning. A later analysis re-examined previously published TCR beta repertoires from 600 to 700 donors and added high-resolution HLA genotyping to investigate patterns of TCR occurrence. Rather than using new phenotypic data, the later analysis identified candidate immune exposures from TCR beta sequences and from how often those sequences occurred across donors. An earlier analysis of some 500 of the donors applied high-throughput TCR beta sequencing to assess whether each TCR beta V gene segment acted as functional or pseudogenic. Alongside the repertoire data, information on donor age, sex, ethnicity and CMV serostatus was compiled. Genome-wide SNP genotypes for about 55% of the 666 donors were used in a later genetic analysis, which treated that subset as a discovery cohort. All discovery cohort repertoires had been generated on a single sequencing platform. HLA typing covered class I and class II loci at four-digit resolution. The number of donors typed differed by locus, with about 629-630 for A, B, C, DRB1 and DQB1, 522 for DQA1, 600 to 610 for DPA1, and under 490 for DPB1. About five DR-DQ haplotypes were handled as single units for association and clustering because linkage in the cohort was strong. Among around 400 genotyped donors of the cohort, an average of around 220,000 unique TCR beta nucleotide sequences was sequenced per donor, of which approximately 19% were non-productive.

The cohort consisted of 650 to 850 healthy bone marrow donors. At the time of sampling, all cohort members were nominally healthy, though unrecorded immune exposures were likely present. The donor tested CMV seronegative, placing the donor among the 350 or so seronegative members of the cohort. Every donor gave a peripheral blood sample, and the peripheral blood mononuclear cells from that sample were used for TCR beta sequencing. The Qiagen DNeasy Blood Extraction Kit was used to extract genomic DNA from the blood cell samples. Libraries came from the immunoSEQ multiplex PCR assay. A mixture of 60 forward primers for TCR Vbeta segments and 13 reverse primers for TCR Jbeta segments was used in the multiplex PCR. A multiplex PCR assay on genomic DNA amplified the CDR3 region of rearranged TCR beta genes. The Illumina HiSeq System was used to sequence the amplified TCR beta libraries as 87-base-pair reads. In the source study's methods: A later analysis counted about 80 million unique TCR beta chains across the 600 to 850 repertoires, and some 11 million of these chains were shared by at least two donors. To remove PCR and sequencing errors, raw reads were error-corrected and collapsed into unique sequences using a nearest-neighbor algorithm that merged closely related sequences. V, D and J gene segments were assigned by aligning CDR3 sequences to IMGT reference sequences. For a sequence to be retained, at least a six-nucleotide match to both a V gene segment and a J gene segment was required. A rearrangement was called productive if the CDR3 had no stop codons and remained in frame with V and J, and every other rearrangement was called non-productive. Following IMGT convention, CDR3 was defined as the stretch from the second conserved V-encoded cysteine to the conserved J-encoded phenylalanine. The earlier analysis of about 640 of the donors excluded any sequence lacking an unambiguous match to a single V gene segment. An earlier analysis of approximately 590 of the donors classified V segments as functional when productive rearrangements were above 56.7% and as segregating when the standard deviation between donors was above 5%. A statistical classification framework was developed to diagnose cytomegalovirus status using the catalog of TCR beta chain sequences. V and J gene assignment, in a later analysis, came from comparing TCR nucleotide sequences with IMGT/GENE-DB human TR gene sequences. The TCRdist pipeline was used in a later analysis to assign CDR3 sequences and most-parsimonious VDJ recombination scenarios. A later analysis defined each TCR beta chain by its CDR3 amino acid sequence plus V-gene family, and excluded reads lacking a unique V-gene family. As a way to deal with suspected cross-contamination and a sequencing artifact, a later analysis dropped 450 to 600 nucleotide sequences that were highly shared and had low generation probability. In a later analysis, a clonal expansion index was calculated for each public chain from normalized within-repertoire ranks of inferred template counts. Generation probabilities in a later analysis came from a VDJ recombination model fitted to out-of-frame rearrangements, and those results were checked against IGoR. A later analysis scored TCR-TCR, TCR-HLA and TCR-CMV co-occurrence with hypergeometric tests, applying a repertoire-size bias correction to TCR pairs. To estimate false discovery rates, a later analysis permuted the HLA or CMV assignments 20 times. In a later analysis, co-occurring TCRs were grouped using DBSCAN, with TCRdist sequence similarity added in when clustering inside HLA-allele-positive subsets. Repertoires with fewer than 30,000 or more than 120,000 public chains, plus five repertoires with anomalous nucleotide sharing, were excluded from co-occurrence clustering. TCRdb carries this immuneACCESS record with in-frame sequences only. Its versions omit some clonotypes, under half of them owing to an unresolved V gene in the studies checked, with the rest unexplained. That table gives V, J and clone size, and the DNA gave D and trimming. The sample data list 95,000 to 100,000 clones, and 75% of these were observed just once. The ten largest clonotypes hold roughly a tenth of the sample.

On the study overall, not on this receptor specifically: In an earlier analysis of approximately 590 of the donors, most TCR beta V segments were observed in productive rearrangements about 90% or about 30% of the time, broadly matching IMGT annotations. At a false discovery rate of 0.05, a later analysis linked 15,000 to 20,000 TCR beta sequences to specific HLA alleles. According to a later analysis, most CMV-associated TCR beta chains appeared to be HLA-restricted, and the HLA associations seemed to be driven largely by CMV exposure. Cytomegalovirus status was reported to be diagnosed by the classifier with high specificity and sensitivity in both the original and validation cohorts. When HLA alleles, especially DR and DQ, strongly co-occurred, TCR associations were difficult to assign to individual alleles. CMV serostatus was the only immune exposure information available for the cohort. Most TCR sequences were observed very rarely across donors, whereas some public TCRs were present in many individuals. Presence/absence analyses assumed roughly uniform sequencing depth across donors, an assumption that may not hold. Some IMGT-functional V segments, including TRBV6-2 and TRBV6-3, could not be distinguished by the 87-base-pair reads and were therefore excluded. Several of the top co-occurrence clusters appeared to be linked to parvovirus B19, influenza, CMV and Epstein-Barr virus, according to a later analysis. A later genetic analysis reported fewer N-insertions in productive TCRs among donors in an Asian-associated ancestry cluster than the roughly 620-donor mean. In this cohort, only TCR beta chains were sequenced, and detectable features were limited by the absence of alpha or paired-chain data. About 17 rarely observed V segments, including chromosome 9 orphons, were excluded from the earlier analysis of approximately 600 of the donors because counts were too low. Correlated functional status among segregating V segments might reflect linkage disequilibrium, but an unknown experimental factor could not be ruled out. A total of fewer than 200 TCR beta chains were listed by the study as associated with cytomegalovirus. An association between a missense DCLRE1C variant and V-gene and J-gene trimming of TCR beta chains was found in a later genetic analysis and replicated in an independent cohort. Because some donors lacked HLA typing at each locus, the association tests relied only on the typed subset. A few of the identified cytomegalovirus-associated TCR beta chains were confirmed in vitro to be specific for cytomegalovirus antigens. It was suggested by the authors that the approach could potentially be generalized to other disease states and immunological phenotypes. A later analysis found that HLA-associated TCR beta chains were more clonally expanded and had lower generation probabilities than equally common non-associated chains. In a later analysis, TCR association rates were found to vary across HLA loci, with the most associated TCRs seen for DRB1 alleles and the fewest for HLA-C alleles. A cluster of highly shared sequence variants was judged likely to represent a technical artifact of the sequencing pipeline. A further reported finding was that TCR beta sequences accurately predicted the HLA-A and HLA-B alleles for most subjects in the first cohort.

Its CDR3 holds 13 amino acids, cysteine through phenylalanine. Here the CDR3 DNA is all that survives: 39 bases in frame from base 1. CDR1 and CDR2 (SGHTA, FQGNSA) derive from the germline V gene. Trimming takes 1 base from V and 6 bases from J, and the germline ends sit 7 bases apart. The rearranged chain carries TRBV7-2 and TRBJ2-1, with TRBD1 tentatively as D gene (5 bases match). The sequence was obtained from a man aged 45-65 years in good health and CMV-seronegative. Sequenced sample: PBMCs. The DNA sequence is as follows: TGTGCCAGCAGCTTAGACAGGAGCAATGAGCAGTTCTTC. Translated, it reads CASSLDRSNEQFF.